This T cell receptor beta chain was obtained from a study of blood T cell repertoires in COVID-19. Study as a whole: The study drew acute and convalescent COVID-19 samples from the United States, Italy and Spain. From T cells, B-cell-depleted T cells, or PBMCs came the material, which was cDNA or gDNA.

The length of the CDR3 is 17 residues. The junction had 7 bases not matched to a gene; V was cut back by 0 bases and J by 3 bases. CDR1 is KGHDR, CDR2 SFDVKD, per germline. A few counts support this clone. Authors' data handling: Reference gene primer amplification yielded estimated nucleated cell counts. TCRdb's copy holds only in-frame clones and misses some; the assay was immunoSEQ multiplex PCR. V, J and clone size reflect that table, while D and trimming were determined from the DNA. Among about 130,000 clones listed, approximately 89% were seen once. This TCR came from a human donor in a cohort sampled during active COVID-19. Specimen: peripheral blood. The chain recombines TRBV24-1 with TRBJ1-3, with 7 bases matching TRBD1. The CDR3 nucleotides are TGTGCCACCAGTGATTTGCTGGGTACAGGGGATGGAAACACCATATATTTT. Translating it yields CATSDLLGTGDGNTIYF.